This TCR beta chain was obtained from a study of cytomegalovirus exposure and HLA in healthy donors. Study-wide results and limits: When a later analysis compared HLA-associated TCR beta chains with equally common others, the HLA-associated chains turned out to be more clonally expanded and to have lower generation probabilities. Links to common viral pathogens appeared, in a later analysis, for several of the most significant clusters. In a later analysis, at a false discovery rate of 0.05, roughly 17,000 TCR beta sequences matched HLA alleles.

Germline V lookup: CDR1 SGHNT, CDR2 YYREEE (reference sequence). V shed 0 bases and J shed 7 bases, with 19 bases lying between them. This CDR3 contains 16 residues. Primers for the PCR totalled 60 Vbeta and 13 Jbeta. Repertoires were generated with immunoSEQ multiplex PCR, while TCRdb's copy carries only in-frame clones and drops some. This repertoire shows about 83,000 clones, about 71% found once; its top ten account for about 8%. Regarding this clone: Its antigen remains unidentified.

This chain uses TRBV5-4 with TRBJ1-2; TRBD1 is a possible D gene (6 bases). The source material was PBMCs. This sequence originates from a man aged 60 to 75 in good health and CMV-seronegative. This CDR3 reads CASSLVGARAQGGYTF. In nucleotides, the CDR3 is TGTGCCAGCAGCTTGGTGGGGGCCAGAGCACAGGGTGGCTACACCTTC.